This T cell receptor (beta chain) was sequenced for a study of Tregs in tolerant kidney transplant recipients. TCRdb's copy holds only in-frame clones and misses some; the assay was immunoSEQ multiplex PCR. The table includes around 50,000 clones, around 88% detected once. Trimming removed 7 bases from V and 7 bases from J, with 16 bases in between. Germline assignment: CDR1 MDHEN and CDR2 SYDVKM. CDR3 size: 13 residues. As to this clone: Its antigen is not known.

Study-level results: No direct test of biological reproducibility was done here.

Unstimulated Tregs (CD4+CD25+CD127-) and CD4+CD25- non-Tregs were sorted from PBMCs. The rearrangement joins TRBV28 to TRBJ1-1, with D tentatively TRBD1 (6 bases). The clonotype comes from a human donor in good health. Sequencing was carried out using CD4+ T cells from blood. CDR3 nucleotides: TGTGCCAGCACCCAAACAGGGCGGAGTGAAGCTTTCTTT. It is translated as CASTQTGRSEAFF.